This is a list of T cell receptor beta chains from one sample in a study of tumor-infiltrating lymphocytes in primary liver carcinoma. TCRdb recomputed calls from the multiplex PCR reads with MiXCR, one row per CDR3 protein. Of 95,000 to 100,000 distinct CDR3 sequences listed, approximately 70% are singletons. Sample: liver tumor tissue from sampling region 2. Source of these receptors: a woman aged 55-69 years with primary liver carcinoma and hepatitis B virus infection. The CDR3 runs from the conserved cysteine through the conserved F or W. Fields, in order: D gene, V gene, J gene, clone size, CDR3 protein, CDR3 DNA. The D gene is left open where the match is weak. Clone size is shown for a subset of rows, as once, few, many or a class of expanded clone.

TRBD2	TRBV7-9	TRBJ2-1	-	CASSGRLAGGQGGDNEQFF	TGTGCCAGCAGCGGACGACTAGCGGGGGGGCAAGGGGGAGACAATGAGCAGTTCTTC
-	TRBV6-2/TRBV6-3	TRBJ2-3	-	CASDRFIADTQYF	TGTGCCAGCGACAGATTTATAGCAGATACGCAGTATTTC
-	TRBV11-2	TRBJ2-7	-	CASSCAGLTVYEQYF	TGTGCCAGCAGCTGTGCCGGACTAACGGTTTACGAGCAGTACTTC
-	TRBV11-2	TRBJ2-3	-	CASNAGSGASTDRQYF	TGTGCCAGCAACGCTGGTAGTGGGGCTAGCACAGATAGGCAGTATTTT
TRBD2	TRBV5-4	TRBJ2-1	-	CAISGSSSYNEQFF	TGTGCCATCAGCGGGAGTAGCTCCTACAATGAGCAGTTTTTC
-	TRBV11-3	TRBJ2-1	-	CASSLDGGFYDEQFF	TGCGCCAGCAGCTTAGATGGAGGGTTCTACGATGAGCAGTTCTTC
-	TRBV11-2	TRBJ2-4	-	CAGDLVPNIQYF	TGTGCCGGCGACTTAGTTCCGAACATTCAGTACTTC
TRBD2	TRBV6-2/TRBV6-3	TRBJ2-3	few	CASSYTLADGADTQYF	TGTGCCAGCAGTTACACTCTAGCGGACGGGGCAGATACGCAGTATTTT
TRBD2	TRBV7-3	TRBJ2-1	-	CASSLKSGLAGINEQSF	TGTGCCAGCAGCTTAAAATCGGGACTAGCGGGAATAAATGAGCAGTCCTTC
-	TRBV24-1	TRBJ2-1	many	CASRRGSELYNEQFF	TGTGCCAGCAGAAGGGGGTCTGAGCTCTACAATGAGCAGTTCTTC
-	TRBV11-2	TRBJ2-1	medium-sized	CASSSGLYNEQFF	TGTGCCAGCAGCTCCGGACTGTACAATGAGCAGTTCTTC
-	TRBV29-1	TRBJ1-1	many	CSVEVGRMNTEAFF	TGCAGCGTTGAAGTAGGCCGGATGAACACTGAAGCTTTCTTT
-	TRBV11-2	TRBJ1-3	-	CARSSDPEPQSTIYF	TGTGCCAGAAGCTCAGATCCCGAACCGCAAAGCACCATATATTTT
TRBD2	TRBV5-5	TRBJ2-1	-	CASNLSTSGYYEQFF	TGTGCCAGCAACTTGTCGACTAGCGGATACTATGAGCAGTTCTTC
-	TRBV28	TRBJ2-5	-	CASSRTQAYHEAQYF	TGTGCCAGCAGCAGAACTCAAGCCTACCATGAGGCCCAGTACTTC
-	TRBV6-1	TRBJ1-3	-	CTSMERARNTIYF	TGTACCAGTATGGAAAGGGCAAGAAACACCATATATTTT
-	TRBV7-9	TRBJ1-4	-	CASSLASPEGEKVFF	TGTGCCAGCAGCTTAGCAAGCCCGGAGGGTGAAAAAGTGTTTTTT
TRBD1	TRBV5-6	TRBJ1-4	many	CASSLRVGGQGEKLFF	TGTGCCAGCAGCTTGAGGGTCGGGGGACAGGGGGAAAAACTGTTTTTT
TRBD1	TRBV6-5	TRBJ2-1	-	CASRGTGTGFVNEQFF	TGTGCCAGCCGAGGTACCGGGACAGGGTTCGTCAATGAGCAGTTCTTC
-	TRBV11-2	TRBJ2-2	-	CASSESGLAEPFF	TGTGCCAGCAGCGAGTCGGGATTAGCGGAGCCGTTTTTT
-	TRBV5-4	TRBJ2-3	many	CASGRGTDTQYF	TGTGCCAGCGGGAGAGGAACAGATACGCAGTATTTT
TRBD2	TRBV5-4	TRBJ2-5	-	CASSPRVAGVQETQYF	TGCGCCAGCAGCCCCAGGGTAGCGGGAGTTCAAGAGACCCAGTACTTC
-	TRBV6-2/TRBV6-3	TRBJ2-5	many	CASSYGGIQETQYF	TGTGCCAGCAGTTACGGTGGTATCCAAGAGACCCAGTACTTC
-	TRBV18	TRBJ1-5	-	CASSPGGLGRSNQPQHF	TGTGCCAGCTCACCAGGGGGCCTCGGGAGGAGTAATCAGCCCCAGCATTTT
-	TRBV2	TRBJ1-5	-	CASSDGWGVNQPQHF	TGTGCCAGCAGTGATGGGTGGGGAGTGAATCAGCCCCAGCATTTT
TRBD1	TRBV11-2	TRBJ2-1	medium-sized	CASSPEDRKGWEHNEQFF	TGTGCCAGCAGCCCCGAGGACAGGAAGGGATGGGAACACAATGAGCAGTTCTTC
TRBD1	TRBV6-5	TRBJ2-4	many	CASQRVGQGKNIQYF	TGTGCCAGCCAAAGGGTGGGACAGGGCAAAAACATTCAGTACTTC
-	TRBV11-2	TRBJ2-7	once	CASSLASGVGGYEQYF	TGTGCCAGCAGCTTAGCGTCGGGGGTAGGAGGTTACGAGCAATACTTC
-	TRBV12-3/TRBV12-4	TRBJ1-1	many	CASSSAQGREAFF	TGTGCCAGCAGTTCGGCCCAGGGCCGAGAAGCTTTCTTT
-	TRBV2	TRBJ2-1	once	CASRDRSSYNEQFF	TGTGCCAGCAGGGACAGATCCTCCTACAATGAGCAGTTCTTC
TRBD2	TRBV5-1	TRBJ2-7	many	CASSSGLAGARAYEQYF	TGCGCCAGCAGCTCGGGACTAGCGGGAGCGCGGGCCTACGAGCAGTACTTC
TRBD2	TRBV28	TRBJ2-5	few	CASRSGARETQYF	TGTGCCAGCCGTAGCGGGGCTAGAGAGACCCAGTACTTC
-	TRBV12-3/TRBV12-4	TRBJ1-2	-	CVSSSGQVRTF	TGTGTCAGCAGTTCTGGCCAAGTGCGGACCTTC
TRBD1	TRBV12-3/TRBV12-4	TRBJ2-1	-	CASSKTGGRSNEQLF	TGTGCCAGTAGCAAGACAGGGGGCAGGAGCAATGAGCAGTTATTC
TRBD2	TRBV19	TRBJ2-3	-	CASSPERGGPDTQYF	TGTGCCAGTAGTCCCGAGCGGGGAGGGCCAGATACGCAGTATTTT
TRBD2	TRBV11-3	TRBJ2-1	-	CGSSLGTSGTLEQFF	TGTGGCAGCAGTCTAGGAACTAGCGGGACGCTTGAGCAGTTCTTC
-	TRBV6-5	TRBJ1-3	-	CASSYYRVGDTIYF	TGTGCCAGCAGTTACTACAGGGTCGGAGACACCATATATTTT
TRBD1	TRBV6-2/TRBV6-3	TRBJ2-7	-	CARSTGVEQYF	TGTGCCAGGAGTACAGGGGTCGAACAGTACTTC
-	TRBV28	TRBJ2-1	-	CASSLFPNEQFF	TGTGCCAGCAGTTTGTTCCCAAATGAGCAGTTCTTC
TRBD2	TRBV11-3	TRBJ2-1	-	CPSSLSGITNEQFF	TGTCCCAGCAGCTTAAGCGGGATCACTAATGAGCAGTTCTTC
-	TRBV28	TRBJ2-2	many	CASSFNTGELFF	TGTGCCAGCAGTTTTAACACCGGGGAGCTGTTTTTT
-	TRBV29-1	TRBJ1-1	many	CSVQIGLNTEAFF	TGCAGCGTTCAGATCGGCTTGAACACTGAAGCTTTCTTT
-	TRBV30	TRBJ1-1	-	CARSPQGSWTEAFF	TGTGCCAGGAGTCCCCAGGGATCATGGACTGAAGCTTTCTTT
-	TRBV11-3	TRBJ1-1	once	CASSLGHGATVDGSF	TGTGCCAGCAGCCTGGGACATGGGGCGACGGTTGACGGTTCCTTT